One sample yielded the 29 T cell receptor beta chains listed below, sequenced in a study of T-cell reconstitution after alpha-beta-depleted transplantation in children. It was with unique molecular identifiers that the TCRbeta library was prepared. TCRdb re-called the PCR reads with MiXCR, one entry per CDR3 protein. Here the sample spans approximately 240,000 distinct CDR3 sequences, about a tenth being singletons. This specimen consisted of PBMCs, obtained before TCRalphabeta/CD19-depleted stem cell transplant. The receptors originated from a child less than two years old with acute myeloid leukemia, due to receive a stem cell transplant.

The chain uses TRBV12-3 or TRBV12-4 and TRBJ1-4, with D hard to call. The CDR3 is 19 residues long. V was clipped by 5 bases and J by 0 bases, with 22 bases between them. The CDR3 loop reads CASSPSFGRGRATNEKLFF. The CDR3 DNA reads TGTGCCAGCAGTCCAAGCTTCGGGCGAGGGAGGGCAACTAATGAAAAACTGTTTTTT.

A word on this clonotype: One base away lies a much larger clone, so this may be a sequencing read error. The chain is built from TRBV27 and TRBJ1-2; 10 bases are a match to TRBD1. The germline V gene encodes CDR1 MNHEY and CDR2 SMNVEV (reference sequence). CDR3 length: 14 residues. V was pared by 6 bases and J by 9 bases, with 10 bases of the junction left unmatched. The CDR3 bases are TGTGCCAGCAGAGGGACAGGGGCACTTCGGAGCTACACCTTC. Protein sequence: CASRGTGALRSYTF.

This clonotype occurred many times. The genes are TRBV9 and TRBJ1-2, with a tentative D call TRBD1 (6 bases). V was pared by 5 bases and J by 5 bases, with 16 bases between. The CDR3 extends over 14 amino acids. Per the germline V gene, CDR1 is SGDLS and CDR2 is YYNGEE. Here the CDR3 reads CASRRDTVEYGYTF. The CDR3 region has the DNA TGTGCCAGCAGGAGGGACACCGTTGAGTATGGCTACACCTTC.

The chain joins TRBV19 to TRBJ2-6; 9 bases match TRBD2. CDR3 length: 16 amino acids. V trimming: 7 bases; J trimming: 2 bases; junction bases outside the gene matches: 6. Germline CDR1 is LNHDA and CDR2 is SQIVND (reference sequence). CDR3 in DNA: TGTGCCAGTAAAAAGCGGGAGGAGGCTGGGGCCAACGTCCTGACTTTC. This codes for CASKKREEAGANVLTF.

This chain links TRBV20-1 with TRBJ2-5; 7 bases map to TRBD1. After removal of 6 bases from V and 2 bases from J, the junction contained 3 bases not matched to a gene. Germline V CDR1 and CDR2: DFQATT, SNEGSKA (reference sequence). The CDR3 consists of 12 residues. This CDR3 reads CSALGQQETQYF. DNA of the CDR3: TGCAGTGCCCTGGGACAGCAAGAGACCCAGTACTTC.

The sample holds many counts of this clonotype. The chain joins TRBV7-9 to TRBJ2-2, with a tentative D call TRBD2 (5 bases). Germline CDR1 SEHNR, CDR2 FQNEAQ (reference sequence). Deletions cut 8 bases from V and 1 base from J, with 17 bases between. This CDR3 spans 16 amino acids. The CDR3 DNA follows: TGTGCCAGCCACCCAAGAGGCAGCGGGAACACCGGGGAGCTGTTTTTT. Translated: CASHPRGSGNTGELFF.

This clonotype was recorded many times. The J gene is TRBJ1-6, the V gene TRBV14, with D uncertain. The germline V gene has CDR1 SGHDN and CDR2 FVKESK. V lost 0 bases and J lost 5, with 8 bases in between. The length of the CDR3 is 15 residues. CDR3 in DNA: TGTGCCAGCAGCCAAGATCCCAGGAATAATTCACCCCTCCACTTT. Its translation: CASSQDPRNNSPLHF.

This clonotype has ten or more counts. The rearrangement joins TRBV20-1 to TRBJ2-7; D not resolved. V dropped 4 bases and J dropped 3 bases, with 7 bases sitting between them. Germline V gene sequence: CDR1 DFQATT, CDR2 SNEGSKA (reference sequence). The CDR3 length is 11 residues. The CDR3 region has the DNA TGCAGTGCTACTCCCGGCTACGAGCAGTACTTC. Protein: CSATPGYEQYF.

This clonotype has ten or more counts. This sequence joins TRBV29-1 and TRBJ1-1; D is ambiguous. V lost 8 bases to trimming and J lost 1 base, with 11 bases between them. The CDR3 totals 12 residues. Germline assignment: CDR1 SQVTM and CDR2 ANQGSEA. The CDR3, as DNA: TGCAGCTCCCGGGCAGGGAACACTGAAGCTTTCTTT. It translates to CSSRAGNTEAFF.

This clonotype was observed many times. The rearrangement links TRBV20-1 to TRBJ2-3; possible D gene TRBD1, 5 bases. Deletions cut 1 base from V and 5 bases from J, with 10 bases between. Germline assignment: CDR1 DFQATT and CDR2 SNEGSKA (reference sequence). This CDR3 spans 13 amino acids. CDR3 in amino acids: CSARGARGDTQYF. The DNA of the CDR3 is TGCAGTGCTAGAGGGGCTAGGGGAGATACGCAGTATTTT.

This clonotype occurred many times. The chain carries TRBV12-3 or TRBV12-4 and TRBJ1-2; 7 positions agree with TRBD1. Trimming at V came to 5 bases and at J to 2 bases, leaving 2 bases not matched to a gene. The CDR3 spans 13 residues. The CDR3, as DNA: TGTGCCAGCAGTCGGGGACAGAACTATGGCTACACCTTC. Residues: CASSRGQNYGYTF.

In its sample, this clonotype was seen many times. The CDR3 is CSALSAYNEQFF. The CDR3 coding sequence is TGCAGTGCTCTTAGCGCTTACAATGAGCAGTTCTTC. The chain is built from TRBV20-1 and TRBJ2-1, with D maybe TRBD2 (5 bases). Germline assignment: CDR1 DFQATT and CDR2 SNEGSKA (reference sequence). V was pared by 5 bases and J by 4 bases, with 9 bases between. The CDR3 totals 12 residues.

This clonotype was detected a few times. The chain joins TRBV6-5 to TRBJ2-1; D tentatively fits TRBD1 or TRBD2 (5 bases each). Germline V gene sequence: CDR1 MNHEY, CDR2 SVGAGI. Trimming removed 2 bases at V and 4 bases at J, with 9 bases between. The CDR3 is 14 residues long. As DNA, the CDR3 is TGTGCCAGCAGTTACGGGACCGCTTACAATGAGCAGTTCTTC. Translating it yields CASSYGTAYNEQFF.

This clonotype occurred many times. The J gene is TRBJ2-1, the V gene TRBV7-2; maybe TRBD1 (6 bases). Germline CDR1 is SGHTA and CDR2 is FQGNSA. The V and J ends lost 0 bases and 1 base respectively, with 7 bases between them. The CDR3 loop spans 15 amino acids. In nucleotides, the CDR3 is TGTGCCAGCAGCTTAGCGCAGGGGTCCTACAATGAGCAGTTCTTC. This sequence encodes CASSLAQGSYNEQFF.

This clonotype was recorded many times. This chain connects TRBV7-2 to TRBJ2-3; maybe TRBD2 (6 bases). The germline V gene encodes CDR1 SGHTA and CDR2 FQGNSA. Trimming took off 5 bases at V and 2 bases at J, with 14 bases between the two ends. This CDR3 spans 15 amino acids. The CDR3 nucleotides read TGTGCCAGCAGCGTGCGGGGCTCTGACACAGATACGCAGTATTTT. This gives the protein CASSVRGSDTDTQYF. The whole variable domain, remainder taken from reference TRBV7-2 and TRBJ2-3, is GAGVSQSPSNKVTEKGKDVELRCDPISGHTALYWYRQSLGQGLEFLIYFQGNSAPDKSGLPSDRFSAERTGGSVSTLTIQRTQQEDSAVYLCASSVRGSDTDTQYFGPGTRLTVL.

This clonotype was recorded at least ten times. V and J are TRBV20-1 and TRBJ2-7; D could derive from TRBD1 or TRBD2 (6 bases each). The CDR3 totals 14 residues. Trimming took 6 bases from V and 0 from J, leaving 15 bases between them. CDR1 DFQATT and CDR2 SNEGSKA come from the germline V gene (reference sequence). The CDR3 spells CSAIGGLFSYEQYF. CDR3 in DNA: TGCAGTGCCATAGGGGGGCTCTTCTCCTACGAGCAGTACTTC.

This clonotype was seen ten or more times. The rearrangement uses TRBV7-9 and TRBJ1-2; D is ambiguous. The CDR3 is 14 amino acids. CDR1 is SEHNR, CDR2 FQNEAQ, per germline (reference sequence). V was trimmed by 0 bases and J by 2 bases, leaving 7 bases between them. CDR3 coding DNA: TGTGCCAGCAGCTTAGCGTACGGGAACTATGGCTACACCTTC. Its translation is CASSLAYGNYGYTF.

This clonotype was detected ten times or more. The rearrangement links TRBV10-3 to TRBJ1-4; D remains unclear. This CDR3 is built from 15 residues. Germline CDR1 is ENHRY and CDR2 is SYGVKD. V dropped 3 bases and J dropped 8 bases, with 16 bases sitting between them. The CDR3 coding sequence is TGTGCCATCAGTGAAGGCCCTGGGGTTGGCGAAAAACTGTTTTTT. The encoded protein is CAISEGPGVGEKLFF.

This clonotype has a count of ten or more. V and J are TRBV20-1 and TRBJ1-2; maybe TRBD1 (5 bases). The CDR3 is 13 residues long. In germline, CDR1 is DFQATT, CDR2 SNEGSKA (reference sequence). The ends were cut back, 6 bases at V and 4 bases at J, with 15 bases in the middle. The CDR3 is CSAPDTPLYGYTF. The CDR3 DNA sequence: TGCAGTGCCCCGGACACTCCGCTCTATGGCTACACCTTC.

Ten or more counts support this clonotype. The CDR3 nucleotides read TGTGCCAGCAGCAGCGGGGCAGAAGCGTACAATGAGCAGTTCTTC. As protein: CASSSGAEAYNEQFF. This sequence joins TRBV6-1 and TRBJ2-1; TRBD2 matches 7 bases. With 6 bases clipped from V and 4 bases from J, the junction kept 9 bases outside the gene matches. Germline-derived CDR1 and CDR2 are MNHNS and SASEGT. This CDR3 has 15 amino acids.

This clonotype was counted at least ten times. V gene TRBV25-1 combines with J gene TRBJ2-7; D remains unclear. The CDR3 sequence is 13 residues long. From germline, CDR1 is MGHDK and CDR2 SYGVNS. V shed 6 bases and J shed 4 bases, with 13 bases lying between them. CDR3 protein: CASSLLDGYEQYF. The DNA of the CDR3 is TGTGCCAGCAGCCTTCTCGACGGTTACGAGCAGTACTTC.

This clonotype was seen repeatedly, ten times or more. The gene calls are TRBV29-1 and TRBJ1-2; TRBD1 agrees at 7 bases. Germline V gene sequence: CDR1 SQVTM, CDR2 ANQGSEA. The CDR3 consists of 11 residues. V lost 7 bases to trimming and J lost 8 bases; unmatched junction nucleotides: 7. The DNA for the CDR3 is TGCAGCGCGGGACAGTTGGAGGGCTACACCTTC. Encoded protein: CSAGQLEGYTF.

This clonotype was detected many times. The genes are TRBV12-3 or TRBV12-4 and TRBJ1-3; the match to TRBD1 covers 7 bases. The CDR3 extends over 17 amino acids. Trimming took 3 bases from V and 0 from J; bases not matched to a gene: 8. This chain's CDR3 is CASSLRDRRSSGNTIYF. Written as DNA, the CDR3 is TGTGCCAGCAGTTTGAGGGACAGACGTTCCTCTGGAAACACCATATATTTT.

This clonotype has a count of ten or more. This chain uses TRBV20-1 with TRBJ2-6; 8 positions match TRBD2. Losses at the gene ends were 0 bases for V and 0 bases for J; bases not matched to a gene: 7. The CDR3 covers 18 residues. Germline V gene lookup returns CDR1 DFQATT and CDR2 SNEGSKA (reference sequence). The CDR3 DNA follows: TGCAGTGCTAGAGATAGGGTAGCGGGACACTCTGGGGCCAACGTCCTGACTTTC. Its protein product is CSARDRVAGHSGANVLTF.

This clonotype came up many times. The CDR3 nucleotides read TGCGCCAGCAGCTTGGGACAGGGGGATTCCTACGAGCAGTACTTC. Translated: CASSLGQGDSYEQYF. This rearrangement joins TRBV5-1 to TRBJ2-7; 9 positions agree with TRBD1. Germline V gene data show CDR1 as SGHRS and CDR2 as YFSETQ. The CDR3 is 15 residues long. V shed 0 bases and J 1 base; nucleotides not matched to a gene: 2.

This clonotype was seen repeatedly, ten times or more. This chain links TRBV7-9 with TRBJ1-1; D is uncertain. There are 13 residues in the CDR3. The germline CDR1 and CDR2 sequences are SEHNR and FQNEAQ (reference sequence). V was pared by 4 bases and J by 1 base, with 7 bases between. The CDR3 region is CASSYTQNTEAFF. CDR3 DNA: TGTGCCAGCAGCTACACACAGAACACTGAAGCTTTCTTT.

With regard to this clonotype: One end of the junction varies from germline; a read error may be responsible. CDR3 nucleotides: TGTGCCAACTCACCACCGGGAGGGACTATCACCTACGAGCAGTACTTC. Protein product: CANSPPGGTITYEQYF. The rearrangement joins TRBV18 to TRBJ2-7; 8 bases agree with TRBD2. The CDR3 extends over 16 amino acids. Germline CDR1 and CDR2: KGHSH and LQKENI.

CDR3 in amino acids: CASSLKLAGALGKQYF. The CDR3 DNA is TGTGCCAGCAGCTTGAAACTAGCGGGGGCCCTCGGTAAGCAGTACTTC. The rearrangement links TRBV5-6 to TRBJ2-7, with 11 bases lining up with TRBD2. Germline values: CDR1 SGHDT, CDR2 YYEEEE. The CDR3 extends over 16 amino acids. V shed 1 base and J 8 bases; nucleotides not matched to a gene: 11. Full variable domain (outside the CDR3, taken from reference TRBV5-6 and TRBJ2-7): DAGVTQSPTHLIKTRGQQVTLRCSPKSGHDTVSWYQQALGQGPQFIFQYYEEEERQRGNFPDRFSGHQFPNYSSELNVNALLLGDSALYLCASSLKLAGALGKQYFGPGTRLTVT.

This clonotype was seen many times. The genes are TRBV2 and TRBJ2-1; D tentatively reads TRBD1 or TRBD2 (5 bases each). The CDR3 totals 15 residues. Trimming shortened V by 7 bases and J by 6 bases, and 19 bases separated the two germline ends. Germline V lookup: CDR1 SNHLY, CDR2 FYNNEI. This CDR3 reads CASTRNPRDGNEQFF. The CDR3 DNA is TGTGCCAGCACACGAAATCCCCGGGACGGCAATGAGCAGTTCTTC.